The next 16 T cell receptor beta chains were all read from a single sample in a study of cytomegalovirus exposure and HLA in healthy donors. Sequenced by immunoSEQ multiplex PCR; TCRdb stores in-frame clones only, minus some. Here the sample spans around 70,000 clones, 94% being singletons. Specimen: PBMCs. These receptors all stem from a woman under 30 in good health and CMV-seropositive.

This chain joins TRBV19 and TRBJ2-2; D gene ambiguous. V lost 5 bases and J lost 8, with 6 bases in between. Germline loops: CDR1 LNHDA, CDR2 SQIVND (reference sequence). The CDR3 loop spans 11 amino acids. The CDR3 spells CASSSGGELFF. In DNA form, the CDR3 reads TGTGCCAGTAGTTCCGGTGGGGAGCTGTTTTTT.

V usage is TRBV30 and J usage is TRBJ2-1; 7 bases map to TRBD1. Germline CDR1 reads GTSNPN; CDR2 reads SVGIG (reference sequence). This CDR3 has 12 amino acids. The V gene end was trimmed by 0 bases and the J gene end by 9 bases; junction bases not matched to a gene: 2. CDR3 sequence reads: CAWSVQGTEQFF. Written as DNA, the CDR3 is TGTGCCTGGAGTGTACAGGGGACTGAGCAGTTCTTC.

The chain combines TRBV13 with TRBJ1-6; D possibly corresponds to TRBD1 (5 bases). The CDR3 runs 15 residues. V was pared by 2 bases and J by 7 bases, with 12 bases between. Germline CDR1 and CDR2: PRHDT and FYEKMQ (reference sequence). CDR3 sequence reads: CASSLFAGWNSPLHF. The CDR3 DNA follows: TGTGCCAGCAGCTTATTTGCAGGGTGGAATTCACCCCTCCACTTT.

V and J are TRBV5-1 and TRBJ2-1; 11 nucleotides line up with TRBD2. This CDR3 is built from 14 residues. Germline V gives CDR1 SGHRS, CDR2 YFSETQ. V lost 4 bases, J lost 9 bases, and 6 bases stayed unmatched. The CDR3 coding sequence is TGCGCCAGCAGCCCAGGGGGACTAGCGGTTGAGCAGTTCTTC. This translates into CASSPGGLAVEQFF.

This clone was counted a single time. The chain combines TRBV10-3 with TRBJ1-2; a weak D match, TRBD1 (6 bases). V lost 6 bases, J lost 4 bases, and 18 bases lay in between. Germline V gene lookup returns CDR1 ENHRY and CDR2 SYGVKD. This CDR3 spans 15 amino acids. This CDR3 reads CAIRKGTGSGYGYTF. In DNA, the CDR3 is TGTGCCATCAGAAAAGGTACAGGGTCAGGCTATGGCTACACCTTC.

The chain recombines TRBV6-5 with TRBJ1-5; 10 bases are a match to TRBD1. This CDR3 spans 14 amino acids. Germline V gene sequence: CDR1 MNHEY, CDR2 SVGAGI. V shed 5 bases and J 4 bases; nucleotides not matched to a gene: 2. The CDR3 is CASSDRGRNQPQHF. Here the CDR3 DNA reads TGTGCCAGCAGTGACAGGGGGCGGAATCAGCCCCAGCATTTT.

CDR3 sequence reads: CASSNRDRVEAFF. For the CDR3, the DNA is TGTGCCAGTAGTAACCGGGACAGGGTCGAAGCTTTCTTT. The V call is TRBV19, the J call TRBJ1-1; TRBD1 agrees at 9 bases. J lost 8 bases, V lost 4 bases, and 5 bases had no gene match. The germline V gene encodes CDR1 LNHDA and CDR2 SQIVND (reference sequence). The CDR3 runs 13 residues.

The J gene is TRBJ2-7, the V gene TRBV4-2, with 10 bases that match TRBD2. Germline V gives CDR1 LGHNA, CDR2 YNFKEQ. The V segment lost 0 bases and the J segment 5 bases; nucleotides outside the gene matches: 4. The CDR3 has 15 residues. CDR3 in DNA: TGTGCCAGCAGCCAAGAGTTACTAGCGGGAAACGAGCAGTACTTC. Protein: CASSQELLAGNEQYF.

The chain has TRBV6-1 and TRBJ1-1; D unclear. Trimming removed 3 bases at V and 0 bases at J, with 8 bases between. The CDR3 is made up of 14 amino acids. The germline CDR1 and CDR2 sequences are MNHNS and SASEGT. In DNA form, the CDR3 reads TGTGCCAGCAGTGAGTTAGCCATGAACACTGAAGCTTTCTTT. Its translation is CASSELAMNTEAFF.

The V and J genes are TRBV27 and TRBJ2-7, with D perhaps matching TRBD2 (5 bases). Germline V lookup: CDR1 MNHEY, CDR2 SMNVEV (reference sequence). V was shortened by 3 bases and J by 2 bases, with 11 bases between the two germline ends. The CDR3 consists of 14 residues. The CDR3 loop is CASSLRGPPYEQYF. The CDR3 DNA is TGTGCCAGCAGTTTGCGCGGGCCCCCCTACGAGCAGTACTTC.

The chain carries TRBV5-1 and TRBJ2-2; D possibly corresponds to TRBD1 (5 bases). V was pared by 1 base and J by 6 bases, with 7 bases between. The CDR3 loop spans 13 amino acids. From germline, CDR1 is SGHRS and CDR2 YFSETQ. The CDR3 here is CASSLLGAGELFF. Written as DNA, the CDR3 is TGCGCCAGCAGCTTGTTAGGGGCCGGGGAGCTGTTTTTT.

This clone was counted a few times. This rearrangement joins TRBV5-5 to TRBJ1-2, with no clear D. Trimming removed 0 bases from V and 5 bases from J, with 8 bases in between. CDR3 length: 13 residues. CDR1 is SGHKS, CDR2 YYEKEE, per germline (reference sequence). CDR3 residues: CASSLDSLYGYTF. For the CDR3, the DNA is TGTGCCAGCAGCTTGGACAGTTTATATGGCTACACCTTC.

The CDR3 reads CASSTGTGEETQYF. CDR3 nucleotides: TGTGCCAGCTCTACCGGGACAGGGGAAGAGACCCAGTACTTC. V gene TRBV9 combines with J gene TRBJ2-5, with 10 bases identical to TRBD1. This CDR3 has 14 amino acids. Trimming took 7 bases from V and 3 from J; bases not matched to a gene: 6. CDR1 SGDLS and CDR2 YYNGEE come from the germline V gene.

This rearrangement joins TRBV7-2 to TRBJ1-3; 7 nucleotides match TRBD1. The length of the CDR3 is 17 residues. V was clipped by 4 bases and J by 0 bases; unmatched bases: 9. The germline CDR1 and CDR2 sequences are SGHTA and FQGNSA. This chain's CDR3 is CASSSGQPSLSGNTIYF. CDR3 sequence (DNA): TGTGCCAGCAGCTCGGGACAGCCTAGCCTCTCTGGAAACACCATATATTTT. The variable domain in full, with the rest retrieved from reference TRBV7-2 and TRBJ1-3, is GAGVSQSPSNKVTEKGKDVELRCDPISGHTALYWYRQSLGQGLEFLIYFQGNSAPDKSGLPSDRFSAERTGGSVSTLTIQRTQQEDSAVYLCASSSGQPSLSGNTIYFGEGSWLTVV.

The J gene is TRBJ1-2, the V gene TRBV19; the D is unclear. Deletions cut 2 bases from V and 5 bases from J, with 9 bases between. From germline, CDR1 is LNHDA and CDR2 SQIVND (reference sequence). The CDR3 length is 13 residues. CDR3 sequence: CASSIKRVYGYTF. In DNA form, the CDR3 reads TGTGCCAGTAGTATAAAGCGAGTATATGGCTACACCTTC.

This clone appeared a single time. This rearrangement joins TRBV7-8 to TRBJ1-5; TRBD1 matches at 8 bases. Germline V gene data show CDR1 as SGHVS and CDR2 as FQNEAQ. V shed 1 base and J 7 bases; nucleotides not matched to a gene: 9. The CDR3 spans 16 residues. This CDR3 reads CASSLGGQGLEQPQHF. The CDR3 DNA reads TGTGCCAGCAGCTTAGGAGGACAGGGCCTTGAGCAGCCCCAGCATTTT.